This record covers a single TCR beta chain. Its antigen is still unknown. The sample comes from a study of identical twins. Germline V lookup: CDR1 MNHEY, CDR2 SMNVEV (reference sequence). The CDR3 runs 18 residues. Deletions cut 5 bases from V and 5 bases from J, with 25 bases between. cDNA molecules carried unique molecular identifiers, and template switching added a universal primer site. From the 5' RACE reads, TCRdb called clonotypes with MiXCR, one entry per CDR3 protein. The sample shows about 1.7 million distinct CDR3 sequences, roughly 35% of them seen only once. Points from the study as a whole: The models gave estimates that fell short of the out-of-frame TCR alpha sharing seen in monozygotic twins. Invariant MAIT and iNKT cells could partly confound zero-insertion analyses. Cord blood beta clonotypes that were abundant carried fewer insertions, and memory repertoires showed no such trend.

The specimen sequenced was cord blood. The clonotype was recovered from a newborn girl in good health. The chain recombines TRBV27 with TRBJ2-4; the D call may be TRBD1 or TRBD2 (7 bases each). DNA of the CDR3: TGTGCCAGCAGTCCATTATCCAGGAGACAGGGAGGGGAAAACATTCAGTACTTC. Protein sequence: CASSPLSRRQGGENIQYF.